This passage covers 3 T cell receptor beta chains from one sample sequenced in a study of T-cell reconstitution after alpha-beta-depleted transplantation in children. Preparation of the TCRbeta library was carried out with unique molecular identifiers. A single record per CDR3 protein comes from TCRdb applying MiXCR to the PCR reads. The data hold hundreds of thousands of distinct CDR3 sequences, with 10% to 15% observed a single time. Sequences were derived from PBMCs, mostly from graft donor cells, sampled 360 days after TCRalphabeta/CD19-depleted stem cell transplant. These receptors were obtained from a male patient younger than 18 who had a stem cell transplant for acute myeloid leukemia, so the T cells may come from the graft donor.

V and J are TRBV7-9 and TRBJ2-7; 7 bases map to TRBD1. Germline values: CDR1 SEHNR, CDR2 FQNEAQ (reference sequence). The CDR3 has 13 amino acids. V lost 5 bases, J lost 3 bases, and 4 bases stayed unmatched. The CDR3: CASSMTGFYEQYF. CDR3 bases: TGTGCCAGCAGCATGACAGGGTTCTACGAGCAGTACTTC.

This chain links TRBV28 with TRBJ2-1, with 8 bases matching TRBD1. Germline V CDR1 and CDR2: MDHEN, SYDVKM. This CDR3 has 16 amino acids. The trim removed 2 bases at V and 7 bases at J, leaving 10 bases unmatched. The CDR3 loop is CASSLLLQGARNEQFF. The CDR3 DNA reads TGTGCCAGCAGTTTACTGCTCCAGGGGGCCCGGAATGAGCAGTTCTTC.

This chain links TRBV7-6 with TRBJ2-1; 7 bases fit TRBD2. CDR1 is SGHVS and CDR2 is FNYEAQ in the germline V gene. J lost 1 base, V lost 0 bases, and 9 bases had no gene match. CDR3 length: 18 amino acids. CDR3 coding DNA: TGTGCCAGCAGCTTAGCGAGGGATAGCGGGCAGTCCTACAATGAGCAGTTCTTC. Translating it yields CASSLARDSGQSYNEQFF.